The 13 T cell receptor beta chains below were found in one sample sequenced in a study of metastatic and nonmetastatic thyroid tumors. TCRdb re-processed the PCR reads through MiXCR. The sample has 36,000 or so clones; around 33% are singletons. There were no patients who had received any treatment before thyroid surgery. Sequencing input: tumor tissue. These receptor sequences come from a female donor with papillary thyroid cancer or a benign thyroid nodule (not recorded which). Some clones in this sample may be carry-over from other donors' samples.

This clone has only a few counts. In nucleotides, the CDR3 is TGCAGCGTCGGAGGTAGTTCTAACTATGGCTACACCTTC. Protein product: CSVGGSSNYGYTF. The J gene is TRBJ1-2, the V gene TRBV29-1; D is unresolved. The germline V and J ends were trimmed by 6 bases and 0 bases, with 11 bases remaining between them. The CDR3 covers 13 residues. The germline V gene has CDR1 SQVTM and CDR2 ANQGSEA.

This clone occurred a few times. The CDR3 reads CASSGGSWISNTIYF. The CDR3, as DNA: TGTGCCAGCAGCGGGGGTTCCTGGATCAGTAACACCATATATTTT. The rearrangement joins TRBV6-1 to TRBJ1-3; D might be TRBD1 (5 bases). CDR3 length: 15 residues. Germline CDR1 is MNHNS and CDR2 is SASEGT. Trimming took 6 bases from V and 7 from J, leaving 19 bases between them.

As DNA, the CDR3 is TGTGCCAGCAGCTTAAACGGGAACACTGAAGCTTTCTTT. Translating gives CASSLNGNTEAFF. V usage is TRBV7-3 and J usage is TRBJ1-1; no reliable D call. The germline V gene has CDR1 SGHTA and CDR2 FQGTGA. The V end was cut by 1 base, the J end by 1 base, with 4 bases between. The CDR3 contains 13 residues.

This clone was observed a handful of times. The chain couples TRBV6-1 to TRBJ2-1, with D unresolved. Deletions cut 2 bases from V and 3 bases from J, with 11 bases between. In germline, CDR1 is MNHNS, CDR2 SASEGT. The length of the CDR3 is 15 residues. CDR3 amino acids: CASSEREGNYNEQFF. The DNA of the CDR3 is TGTGCCAGCAGTGAAAGGGAAGGCAACTACAATGAGCAGTTCTTC.

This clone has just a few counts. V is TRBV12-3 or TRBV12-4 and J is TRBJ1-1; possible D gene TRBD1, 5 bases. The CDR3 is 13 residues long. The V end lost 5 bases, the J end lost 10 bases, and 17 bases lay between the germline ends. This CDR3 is CASSLGPLSTAFF. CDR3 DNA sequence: TGTGCCAGCAGTCTGGGACCCCTCTCCACAGCTTTCTTT.

This chain's CDR3 is CASSSLAGGITGELFF. The CDR3 DNA reads TGTGCCAGCAGCAGCCTAGCGGGGGGGATCACCGGGGAGCTGTTTTTT. J is TRBJ2-2 and V is TRBV11-1, with 12 bases matching TRBD2. J lost 4 bases, V lost 5 bases, and 5 bases had no gene match. This CDR3 region has 16 residues. Germline lookup yields CDR1 SGHAT and CDR2 FQDESV (reference sequence).

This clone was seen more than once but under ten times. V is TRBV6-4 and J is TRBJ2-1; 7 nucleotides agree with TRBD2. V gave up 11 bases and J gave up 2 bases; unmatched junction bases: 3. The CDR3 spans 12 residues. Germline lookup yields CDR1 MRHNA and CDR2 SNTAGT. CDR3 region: CAGAGPYNEQFF. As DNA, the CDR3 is TGTGCCGGAGCGGGGCCCTACAATGAGCAGTTCTTC.

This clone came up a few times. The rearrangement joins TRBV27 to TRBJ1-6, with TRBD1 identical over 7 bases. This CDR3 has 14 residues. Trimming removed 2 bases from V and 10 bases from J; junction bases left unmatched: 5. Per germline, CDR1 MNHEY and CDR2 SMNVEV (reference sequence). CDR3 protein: CASSLGRGGSPLHF. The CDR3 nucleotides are TGTGCCAGCAGTTTAGGCAGGGGGGGATCACCCCTCCACTTT.

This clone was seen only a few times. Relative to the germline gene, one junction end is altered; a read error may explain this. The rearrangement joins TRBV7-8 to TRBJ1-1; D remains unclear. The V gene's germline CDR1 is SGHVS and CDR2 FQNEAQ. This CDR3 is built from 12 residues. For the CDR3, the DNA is TGTGCCAGCAGCTTAGGGCCCACTGAATCTTTCTTT. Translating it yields CASSLGPTESFF.

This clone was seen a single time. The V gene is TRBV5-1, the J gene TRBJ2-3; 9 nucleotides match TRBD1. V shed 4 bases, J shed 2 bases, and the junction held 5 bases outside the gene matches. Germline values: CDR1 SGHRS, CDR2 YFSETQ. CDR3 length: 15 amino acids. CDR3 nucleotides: TGCGCCAGCAGCCCCCGGACAGGGGACACAGATACGCAGTATTTT. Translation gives CASSPRTGDTDTQYF.

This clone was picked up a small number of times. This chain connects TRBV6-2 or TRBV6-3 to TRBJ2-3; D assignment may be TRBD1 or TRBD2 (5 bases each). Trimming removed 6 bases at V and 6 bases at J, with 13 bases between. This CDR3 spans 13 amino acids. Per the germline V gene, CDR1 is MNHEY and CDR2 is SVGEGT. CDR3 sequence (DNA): TGTGCCAGCAGGAGGGGTCCAAGGGATACGCAGTATTTT. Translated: CASRRGPRDTQYF.

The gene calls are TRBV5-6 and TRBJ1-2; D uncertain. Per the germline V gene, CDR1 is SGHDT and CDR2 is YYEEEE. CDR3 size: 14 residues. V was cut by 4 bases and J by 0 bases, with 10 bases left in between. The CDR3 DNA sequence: TGTGCCAGCAGCAGGGCCACGCCTAACTATGGCTACACCTTC. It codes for CASSRATPNYGYTF.

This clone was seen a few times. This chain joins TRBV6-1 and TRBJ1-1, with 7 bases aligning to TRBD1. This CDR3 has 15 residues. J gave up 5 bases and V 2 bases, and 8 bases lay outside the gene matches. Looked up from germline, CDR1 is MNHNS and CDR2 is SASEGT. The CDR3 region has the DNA TGTGCCAGCAGTGAACCACAGGGGATGGTGACTGAAGCTTTCTTT. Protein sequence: CASSEPQGMVTEAFF.